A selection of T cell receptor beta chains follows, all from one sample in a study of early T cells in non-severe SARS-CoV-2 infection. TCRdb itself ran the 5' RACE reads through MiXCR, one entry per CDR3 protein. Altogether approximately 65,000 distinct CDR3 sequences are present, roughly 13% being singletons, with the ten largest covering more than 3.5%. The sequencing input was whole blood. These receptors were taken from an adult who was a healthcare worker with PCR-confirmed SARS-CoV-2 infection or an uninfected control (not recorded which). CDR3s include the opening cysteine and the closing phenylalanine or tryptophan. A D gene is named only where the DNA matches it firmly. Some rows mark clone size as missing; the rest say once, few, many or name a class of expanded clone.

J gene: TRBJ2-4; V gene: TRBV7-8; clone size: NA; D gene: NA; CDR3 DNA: TGTGCCAGCAGCTTAGCAGGGGTTAAAAACATTCAGTACTTC; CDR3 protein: CASSLAGVKNIQYF
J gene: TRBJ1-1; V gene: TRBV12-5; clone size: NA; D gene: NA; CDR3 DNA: TGTGCTAGTGGCCTGGGACGGATTGAAGCTTTCTTT; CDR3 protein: CASGLGRIEAFF
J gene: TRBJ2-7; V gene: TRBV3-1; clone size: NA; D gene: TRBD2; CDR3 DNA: TGTGCCAGCAGCACTAGGGAGGGGACCTACGAGCAGTACTTC; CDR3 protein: CASSTREGTYEQYF
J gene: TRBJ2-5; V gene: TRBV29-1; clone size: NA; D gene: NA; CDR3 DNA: TGCAGCGCAGAGGTGAACCGCGAGGAGACCCAGTACTTC; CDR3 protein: CSAEVNREETQYF
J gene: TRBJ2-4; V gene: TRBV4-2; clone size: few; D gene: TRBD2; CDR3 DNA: TGTGCCAGCAGCTCCCGGACTAGCGGGGGTGCCAAAAACATTCAGTACTTC; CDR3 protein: CASSSRTSGGAKNIQYF
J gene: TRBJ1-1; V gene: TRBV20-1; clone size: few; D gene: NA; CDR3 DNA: TGCAGTGCTAGGCCGGGGGAAGCTTTCTTT; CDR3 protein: CSARPGEAFF
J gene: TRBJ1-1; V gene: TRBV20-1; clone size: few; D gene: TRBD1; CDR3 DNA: TGCAGTGCTAGAGAACAGGGGGGTACTGAAGCTTTCTTT; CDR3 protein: CSAREQGGTEAFF
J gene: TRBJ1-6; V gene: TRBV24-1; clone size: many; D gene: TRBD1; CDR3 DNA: TGTGCCACCAGTGATCCCCAGGGGGACAGCCAAGATAATTCACCCCTCCACTTT; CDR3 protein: CATSDPQGDSQDNSPLHF
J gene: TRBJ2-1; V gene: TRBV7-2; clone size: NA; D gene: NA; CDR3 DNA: TGTGCCAGCAGCTTAGGGGTCCTGGGCTACAATGAGCAGTTCTTC; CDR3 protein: CASSLGVLGYNEQFF
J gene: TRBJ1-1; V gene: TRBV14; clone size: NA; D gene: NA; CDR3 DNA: TGTGCCAGCAGCCAAATAGTGGGGGGACGTGAAGCTTTCTTT; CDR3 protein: CASSQIVGGREAFF
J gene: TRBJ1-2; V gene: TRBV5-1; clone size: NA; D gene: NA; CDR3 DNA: TGCGCCAGCCGGCGGGAAAACTATGGCTACACCTTC; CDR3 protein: CASRRENYGYTF
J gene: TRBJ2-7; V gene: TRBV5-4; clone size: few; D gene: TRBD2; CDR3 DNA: TGTGCCAGCAGTCGGACTAGCGTACCCTACGAGCAGTACTTC; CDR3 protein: CASSRTSVPYEQYF
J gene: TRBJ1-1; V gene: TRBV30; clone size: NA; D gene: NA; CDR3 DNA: TGTGCCTGGATCCGCCCGAGGGAGACTGAAGCTTTCTTT; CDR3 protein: CAWIRPRETEAFF
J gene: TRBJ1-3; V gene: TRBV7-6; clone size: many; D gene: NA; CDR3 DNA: TGTGCCAGCAGTTATCGGAGCCCAGGGGTTCAGGCTGGAAACACCATATATTTT; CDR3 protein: CASSYRSPGVQAGNTIYF
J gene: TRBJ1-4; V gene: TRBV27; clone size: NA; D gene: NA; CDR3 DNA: TGTGCCAGCAGTTTATCCGTGGACGGGAATGAAAAACTGTTTTTT; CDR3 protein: CASSLSVDGNEKLFF
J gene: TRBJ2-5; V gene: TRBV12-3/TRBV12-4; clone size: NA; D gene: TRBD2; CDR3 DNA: TGTGCCAGCAGTCCACCTGGAGCGGGGGTGGGAGAGACCCAGTACTTC; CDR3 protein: CASSPPGAGVGETQYF
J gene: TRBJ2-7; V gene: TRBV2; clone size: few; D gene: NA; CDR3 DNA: TGTGCCAGCGAGGAGACGCACTCCTACGAGCAGTACTTC; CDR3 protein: CASEETHSYEQYF
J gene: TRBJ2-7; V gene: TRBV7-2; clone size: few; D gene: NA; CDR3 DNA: TGTGCCAGCAGCTTAGCGGGGGCGATCTCATTCGAGCAGTACTTC; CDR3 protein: CASSLAGAISFEQYF
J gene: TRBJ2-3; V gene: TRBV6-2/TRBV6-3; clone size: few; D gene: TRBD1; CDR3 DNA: TGTGCCAGCAGCCCCGGACAGGCGGGTATGGATACGCAGTATTTT; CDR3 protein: CASSPGQAGMDTQYF
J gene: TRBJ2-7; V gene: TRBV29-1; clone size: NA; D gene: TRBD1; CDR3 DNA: TGCAGCGTACAGGGGGCTAAGGACGAGCAGTACTTC; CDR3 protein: CSVQGAKDEQYF
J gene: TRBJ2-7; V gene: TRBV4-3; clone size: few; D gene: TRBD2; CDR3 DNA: TGCGCCAGCGGACCGAGCGGGGGGTCCTACGAGCAGTACTTC; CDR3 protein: CASGPSGGSYEQYF
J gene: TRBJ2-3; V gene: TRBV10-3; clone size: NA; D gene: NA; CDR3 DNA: TGTGCCACCCAGGGCCTGACTAGAGCAGATACGCAGTATTTT; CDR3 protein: CATQGLTRADTQYF
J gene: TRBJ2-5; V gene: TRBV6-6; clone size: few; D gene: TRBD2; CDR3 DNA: TGTGCCAGCAGTTACTCCCCGCTAGCGGGGGATCAAGAGACCCAGTACTTC; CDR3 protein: CASSYSPLAGDQETQYF
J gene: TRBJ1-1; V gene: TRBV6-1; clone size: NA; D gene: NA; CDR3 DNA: TGTGCCAGCAGTGAAAAAACAGACATGAACACTGAAGCTTTCTTT; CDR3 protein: CASSEKTDMNTEAFF
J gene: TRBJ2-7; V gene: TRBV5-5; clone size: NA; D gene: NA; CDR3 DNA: TGTGCCAGCAGCTCATTACATGACGAGCAGTACTTC; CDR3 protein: CASSSLHDEQYF
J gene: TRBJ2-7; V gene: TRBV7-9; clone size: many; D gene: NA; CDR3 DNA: TGTGCCAGCACCTCCACTTCGTCAGAGGGCTACGAGCAGTACTTC; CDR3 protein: CASTSTSSEGYEQYF
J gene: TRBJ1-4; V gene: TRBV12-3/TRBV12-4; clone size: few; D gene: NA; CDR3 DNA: TGTGCCAGCAGCGGCCCCCGACCTGTGGAACTGTTTTTT; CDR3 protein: CASSGPRPVELFF
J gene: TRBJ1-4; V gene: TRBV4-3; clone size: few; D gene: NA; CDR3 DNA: TGCGCCAGCAGCCAAAACAGGGATGAAAAACTGTTTTTT; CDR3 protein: CASSQNRDEKLFF
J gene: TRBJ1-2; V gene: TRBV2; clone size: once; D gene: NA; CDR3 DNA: TGTGCCAGCCGGGAGAATGGCTACACCTTC; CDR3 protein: CASRENGYTF
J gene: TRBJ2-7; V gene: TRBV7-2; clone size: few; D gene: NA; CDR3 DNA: TGTGCCAGCAGCCCCGGGGCGTCGGGCTCCTACGAGCAGTACTTC; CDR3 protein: CASSPGASGSYEQYF
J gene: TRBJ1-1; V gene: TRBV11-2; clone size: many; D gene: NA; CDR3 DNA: TGTGCCAGCAGAAATGGGGCAAATAATGAAGCTTTCTTT; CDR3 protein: CASRNGANNEAFF
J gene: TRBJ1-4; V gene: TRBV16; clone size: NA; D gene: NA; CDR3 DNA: TGTGCCAGCAGCCAAGTCGCATTCGGTAATGAAAAACTGTTTTTT; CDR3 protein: CASSQVAFGNEKLFF
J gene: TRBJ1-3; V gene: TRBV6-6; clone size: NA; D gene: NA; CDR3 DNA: TGTGCCAGCAGCCCCCTGGACAGCCACTCTGGAAACACCATATATTTT; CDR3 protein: CASSPLDSHSGNTIYF
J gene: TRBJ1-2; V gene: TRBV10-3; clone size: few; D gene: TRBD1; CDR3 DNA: TGTGCCATCAGTGCGGGGACAGACTCTAACTATGGCTACACCTTC; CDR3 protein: CAISAGTDSNYGYTF
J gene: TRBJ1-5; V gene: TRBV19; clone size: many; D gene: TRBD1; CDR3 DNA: TGTGCCAGTAGTATCGACAGGGGCAATCAGCCCCAGCATTTT; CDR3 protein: CASSIDRGNQPQHF
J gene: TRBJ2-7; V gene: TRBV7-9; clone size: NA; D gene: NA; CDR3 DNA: TGTGCCAGCAGCCCCCTGGACAGCTACGAGCAGTACTTC; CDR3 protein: CASSPLDSYEQYF
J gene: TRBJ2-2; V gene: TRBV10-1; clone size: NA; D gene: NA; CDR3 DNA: TGCGCCAGCAGTGAACGGGGCTACACCGGGGAGCTGTTTTTT; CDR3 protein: CASSERGYTGELFF
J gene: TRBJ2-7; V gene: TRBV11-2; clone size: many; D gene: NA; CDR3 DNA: TGTGCCAGCAGCTTAGCGCAGAGCTCCTACGAGCAGTACTTC; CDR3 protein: CASSLAQSSYEQYF
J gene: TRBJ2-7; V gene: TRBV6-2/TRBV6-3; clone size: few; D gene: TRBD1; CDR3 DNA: TGTGCCAGCAGTTCCTACAGGGGCTCCTACGAGCAGTACTTC; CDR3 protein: CASSSYRGSYEQYF
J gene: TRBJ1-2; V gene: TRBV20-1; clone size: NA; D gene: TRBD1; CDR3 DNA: TGCAGTGCTCCCCGACAGGGAGGAGACTATGGCTACACCTTC; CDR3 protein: CSAPRQGGDYGYTF
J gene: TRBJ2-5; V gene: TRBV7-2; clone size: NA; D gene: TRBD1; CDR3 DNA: TGTGCCAGCAGCGGACAGGGGGCGGAGACCCAGTACTTC; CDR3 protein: CASSGQGAETQYF
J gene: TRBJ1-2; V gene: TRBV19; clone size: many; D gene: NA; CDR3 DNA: TGTGCCAGTAGATTGGCCCGGGACTATGGCTACACCTTC; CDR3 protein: CASRLARDYGYTF
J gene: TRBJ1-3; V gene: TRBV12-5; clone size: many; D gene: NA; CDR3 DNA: TGTGCTAGTGGCCTGGCGGGGACTGGAAACACCATATATTTT; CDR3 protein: CASGLAGTGNTIYF
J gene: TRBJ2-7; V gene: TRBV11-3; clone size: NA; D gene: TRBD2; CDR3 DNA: TGTGCCAGTTCAGCGGGGGGTTCCTCCTACGAGCAGTACTTC; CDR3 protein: CASSAGGSSYEQYF
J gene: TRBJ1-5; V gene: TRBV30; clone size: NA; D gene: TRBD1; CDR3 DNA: TGTGCCTGGAGTCTAGGGGGCGATCAGCCCCAGCATTTT; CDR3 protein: CAWSLGGDQPQHF
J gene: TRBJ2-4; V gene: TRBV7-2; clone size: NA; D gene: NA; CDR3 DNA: TGTGCCAGCAGCTTCAAAAACATTCAGTACTTC; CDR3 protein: CASSFKNIQYF
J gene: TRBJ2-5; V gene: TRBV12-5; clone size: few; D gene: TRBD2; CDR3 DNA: TGTGCTAGTGGTCTCGCCGGGACTAGAGACGAGACCCAGTACTTC; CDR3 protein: CASGLAGTRDETQYF
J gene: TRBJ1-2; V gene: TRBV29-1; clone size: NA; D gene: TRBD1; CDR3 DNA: TGCAGCGTCGGGACAGAATATGGCTACACCTTC; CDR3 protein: CSVGTEYGYTF
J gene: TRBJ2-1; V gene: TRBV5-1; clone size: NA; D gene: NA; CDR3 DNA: TGCGCCAGCAGCCTAGGTTCCGGGGGATTCTACAATGAGCAGTTCTTC; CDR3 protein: CASSLGSGGFYNEQFF
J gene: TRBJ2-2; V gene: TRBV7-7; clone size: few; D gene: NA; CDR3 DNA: TGTGCTAGCAGCTCAGGGACCACCGGGGAGCTGTTTTTT; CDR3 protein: CASSSGTTGELFF
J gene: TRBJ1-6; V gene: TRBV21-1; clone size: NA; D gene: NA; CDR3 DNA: TGTGCCAGCAGCAGGAGGACAGTGGAGCCTTCACCCCTCCACTTT; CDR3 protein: CASSRRTVEPSPLHF
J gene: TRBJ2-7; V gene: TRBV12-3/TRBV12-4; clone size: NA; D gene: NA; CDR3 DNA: TGTGCCAGCAGTTTATCCTTTCTGAACGAGCAGTACTTC; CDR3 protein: CASSLSFLNEQYF
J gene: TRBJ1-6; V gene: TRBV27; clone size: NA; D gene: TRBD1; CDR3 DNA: TGTGCCAGCAGTTGGGGACAGATTGAAAATTCACCCCTCCACTTT; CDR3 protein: CASSWGQIENSPLHF
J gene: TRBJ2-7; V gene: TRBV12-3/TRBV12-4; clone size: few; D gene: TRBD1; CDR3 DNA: TGTGCCAGCAGTTTAGACCGGGACAGAATCTACGAGCAGTACTTC; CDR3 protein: CASSLDRDRIYEQYF